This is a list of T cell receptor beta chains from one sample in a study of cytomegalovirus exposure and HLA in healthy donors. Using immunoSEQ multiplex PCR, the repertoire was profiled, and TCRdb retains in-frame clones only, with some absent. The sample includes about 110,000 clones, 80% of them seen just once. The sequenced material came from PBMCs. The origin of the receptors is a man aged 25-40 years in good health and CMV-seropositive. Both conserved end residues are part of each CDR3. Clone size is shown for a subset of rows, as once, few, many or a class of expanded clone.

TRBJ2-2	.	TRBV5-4	CASSGDRETGELFF
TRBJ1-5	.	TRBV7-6	CASSLAPGVRNQPQHF
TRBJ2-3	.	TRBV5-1	CASSLTPGLAKGADTQYF
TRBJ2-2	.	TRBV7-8	CASSSQINTGELFF
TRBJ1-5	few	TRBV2	CASSGRRASNQPQHF
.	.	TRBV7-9	CASSWTGVSGNTIYF
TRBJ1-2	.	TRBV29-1	CSVDWGQDF
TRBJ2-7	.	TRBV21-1	CASRGRGPTYEQYF
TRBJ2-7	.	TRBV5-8	CASSYGQGAYEQYF
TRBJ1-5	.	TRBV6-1	CASRSTGISNQPQHF
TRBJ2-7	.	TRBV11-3	CASSLGGAIDEQYF
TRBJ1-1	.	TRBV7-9	CASSQRHTGAFF
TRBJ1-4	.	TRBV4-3	CASSQDRGQGAEKLFF
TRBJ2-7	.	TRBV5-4	CASSSTPSGGHEQYF
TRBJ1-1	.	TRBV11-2	CASSLALGQGANTEAFF
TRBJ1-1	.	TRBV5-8	CASSWDGGTEAFF
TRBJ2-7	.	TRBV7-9	CASSRRSPSGGASRF
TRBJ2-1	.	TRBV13	CASSLSRGAPNEQFF
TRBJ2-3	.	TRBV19	CASRGTTADTQYF
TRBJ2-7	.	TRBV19	CASSPSTGPYEQYF